Listed here are 2 T cell receptor beta chains from one sample, sequenced in a study of T cell changes during pregnancy in multiple sclerosis. Repertoires were generated with immunoSEQ multiplex PCR, while TCRdb's copy carries only in-frame clones and drops some. The sample records around 47,000 clones, about 95% being singletons. Sample: peripheral blood, taken in the second trimester of pregnancy. These receptors were obtained from a female donor with multiple sclerosis, enrolled in a pregnancy study.

CDR3 sequence: CASSTGSAYGYTF. The CDR3 DNA reads TGTGCCAGCAGCACAGGGAGTGCCTATGGCTACACCTTC. The chain recombines TRBV14 with TRBJ1-2, with D possibly being TRBD1 (6 bases). Trimming left V 5 bases short and J 4 bases short, with 11 bases between. CDR1 is SGHDN and CDR2 is FVKESK in the germline V gene. This CDR3 has 13 amino acids.

V and J are TRBV5-1 and TRBJ1-1; 7 bases are shared with TRBD1. Trimming at V came to 3 bases and at J to 10 bases, leaving 9 bases not matched to a gene. Germline CDR1 reads SGHRS; CDR2 reads YFSETQ. The length of the CDR3 is 13 residues. Here the CDR3 reads CASSWDEGARAFF. The CDR3 DNA sequence: TGCGCCAGCAGCTGGGATGAGGGGGCAAGAGCTTTCTTT.